Listed here is a single TCR beta chain. Its antigen is still unknown. There are no base qualities to consult, and no much larger clone falls within one base. CDR1 and CDR2, per the germline V gene, are SGHTA and FQGNSA. Spanning cysteine to phenylalanine, the CDR3 consists of 13 amino acids. Just the 39-base CDR3 DNA is kept, in frame starting at base 1. For this chain, trimming is 4 bases at the V end and 3 bases at the J end, and the number of junction bases without a gene match is 0. This specimen comes from a study of PD-1 blockade in classical Hodgkin lymphoma (dated by TCRdb to the early 2020s). Regarding the research as a whole: Nivolumab dosing was 3 mg/kg intravenously every 2 weeks, continuing until either disease progression or unacceptable toxicity. To define a peripheral blood immune signature of response to PD-1 blockade in classical Hodgkin lymphoma, the study combined TCR beta sequencing with CyTOF. What the authors observed across the whole study: Baseline diversity similar to that of newly diagnosed patients was observed in trial patients achieving complete response, whereas significantly lower diversity was observed in partial responders and progressors. Newly diagnosed patients were reported to have lower baseline TCR diversity than healthy donors, and relapsed/refractory patients were reported to have lower baseline TCR diversity still. The study was restricted to a single clinical trial cohort, and the causes of repertoire differences, possibly disease activity or prior therapy, were left undefined. Lower diversity was seen in patients whose nivolumab began less than 1 year after ASCT, and these patients were left out of later analyses so that immune reconstitution would not confound the results. CD4+ but not CD8+ TCR diversity rose significantly by C4D1 (p=0.0027 vs p=0.16), most apparent in complete responders (p=0.02).

The time point label of this sample denotes: cycle 1 day 1 (C1D1), immediately before nivolumab initiation. Every trial patient had relapsed after autologous stem cell transplantation, and cohorts A, B and C differed in prior brentuximab vedotin exposure. A total of around 59 patients with relapsed/refractory classical Hodgkin lymphoma made up the trial cohort, and each patient's best overall response was complete response, partial response or progressive disease. Single-agent nivolumab was administered to trial patients in the multi-cohort phase II CheckMate 205 trial. An independent review committee assessed best overall response using the 2007 International Working Group response criteria. Trial PBMCs were obtained immediately prior to nivolumab initiation (C1D1) and on therapy at cycle 2 day 1 and cycle 4 day 1. Peripheral blood was collected in 8 mL Vacutainer Cell Preparation Tubes, from which PBMCs were isolated by centrifugation and then cryopreserved.

The Qiagen DNeasy kit was used to extract genomic DNA from unsorted PBMCs and from the negatively selected CD4+ and CD8+ fractions. TCR beta CDR3 regions were subjected to amplification by immunoSEQ multiplex PCR with primers that anneal to V and J segments. A synthetic immune receptor repertoire was used to minimize amplification bias, and any remaining bias was removed computationally after sequencing. On the study's bioinformatics: Repertoire diversity was quantified as the Shannon entropy index using custom Python scripts. Unsorted, CD4+ and CD8+ repertoires were analyzed separately, except in combined analyses where CD4+ and CD8+ sequences were merged in silico. Clonal expansion was defined as at least a 2-fold frequency increase after treatment relative to C1D1, with a pseudocount of 0.5 for undetected baseline clones. Clones with 0 or 1 copy at C1D1 were defined as singleton clones, while clones with 2 or more copies were defined as non-singleton clones. By matching protein sequences in sorted samples from the same patient, clones expanded in unsorted samples were annotated as CD4+, CD8+ or unknown. Wilcoxon tests on paired samples were used to test diversity changes from C1D1 to C4D1. The table was pulled from immuneACCESS by TCRdb, which kept in-frame rearrangements only. Such tables lose some clones; where checked, under half of the loss comes from unresolved V genes, and the rest has no known cause. V and J calls and clone size are those listed in that table; D and trimming were worked out from the DNA. The sample includes under 40,000 clones, with roughly four fifths observed a single time. Approximately 35% of the sample is in the top ten clones.

This sequence originates from a human donor with classical Hodgkin lymphoma. The material sequenced was peripheral blood mononuclear cells (PBMCs), taken at baseline. The chain employs TRBV7-2 and TRBJ2-5, and 9 junctional nucleotides match TRBD1. The CDR3 sequence is CASSWDREETQYF. The DNA sequence is given as TGTGCCAGCAGCTGGGACAGGGAAGAGACCCAGTACTTC.